A selection of T cell receptor beta chains follows, all from one sample in a study of regulatory and conventional T cells in RAG deficiency. Libraries were prepared by immunoSEQ multiplex PCR; TCRdb keeps only in-frame clonotypes and omits some of them. Counted here are 8,000 or so clones, approximately 94% occurring once; the ten biggest clones make up approximately 1.5%. These records were also assigned to another study, of regulatory T cells.

Sequenced: CD127- CD25+ CD4+ Tregs sorted from blood. All receptors come from a human donor in good health. Both conserved end residues are part of each CDR3. The order of the fields is J gene, clone size, D gene, V gene, CDR3 DNA, CDR3 protein. The D gene is left open where the match is weak. Not every row has a clone size; where given, it reads once, few, many or a size class.

TRBJ1-5 - - TRBV6-1 TGTGCCAGCAGTGAAGTTAGGGCGGGGGGGAGCAATCAGCCCCAGCATTTT CASSEVRAGGSNQPQHF
TRBJ2-7 - TRBD1 TRBV27 TGTGCCAGCAAGGGGGGGGGACAGGGGGCTGGCGAGCAGTACTTC CASKGGGQGAGEQYF
TRBJ1-2 - TRBD1 TRBV5-1 TGCGCCAGCAGCTTGGCAGTAGGGGGCATCCCTGGCTACACCTTC CASSLAVGGIPGYTF
TRBJ2-1 - - TRBV6-6 TGTGCCAGCAGGCATCTCGGGCGGGGATACAATGAGCAGTTCTTC CASRHLGRGYNEQFF
TRBJ2-1 once TRBD2 TRBV7-8 TGTGCCAGCAGCGGGACCGGGACTAGCGGGATAAATGAGCAGTTCTTC CASSGTGTSGINEQFF
TRBJ1-5 - - TRBV12-5 TGTGCTAGTGGTTTGGTAGGTTCCGGACAGATACATAGCAATCAGCCCCAGCATTTT CASGLVGSGQIHSNQPQHF
TRBJ1-5 once - TRBV5-1 TGCGCCAGCAGCTTGGAAGGGGCTTATCAGCCCCAGCATTTT CASSLEGAYQPQHF
TRBJ1-2 - - TRBV7-2 TGTGCCAGCAGCTTAGCGGGCAGGGCGAGAGGCTACACCTTC CASSLAGRARGYTF
TRBJ2-3 - TRBD2 TRBV4-3 TGCGCCAGCAGCCAACTGGCGGCGGGAGAGACAGATACGCAGTATTTT CASSQLAAGETDTQYF
TRBJ1-4 - TRBD1 TRBV27 TGTGCCACTCGGGAACAGGGGATACAAAAACTGTTTTTT CATREQGIQKLFF
TRBJ2-1 - TRBD2 TRBV4-3 TGCGCCAGCAGCCAAGAAGGGACTAGTGACGGTGAGCAGTTCTTC CASSQEGTSDGEQFF
TRBJ2-7 - TRBD2 TRBV7-9 TGTGCCAGCAGCTTAGAACTAGCGGGAGGGGAGCAGTACTTC CASSLELAGGEQYF
TRBJ1-6 - - TRBV4-1 TGCGCCAGCAGCCAATGGCCAGGTCCCCAGCCTGCAAATTCACCCCTCCACTTT CASSQWPGPQPANSPLHF
TRBJ2-4 - - TRBV7-2 TGTGCCAGCAGCGTAGGGAGGACAGCTCCTCAGTACTTC CASSVGRTAPQYF
TRBJ2-3 - TRBD2 TRBV10-3 TGTGCCATCAGACTAGCGGGGGGAGATACGCAGTATTTT CAIRLAGGDTQYF
TRBJ2-7 - - TRBV5-1 TGCGCCAGCAGCTTGCGGGGCTACGAGCAGTACTTC CASSLRGYEQYF
TRBJ2-3 - TRBD2 TRBV13 TGTGCCAGCAGCTTGGGACTAGCGGGGGGTATGGTGCAGTATTTT CASSLGLAGGMVQYF
TRBJ2-2 - TRBD1 TRBV2 TGTGCCAGCAGCCCACCGGACAGGACGAACACCGGGGAGCTGTTTTTT CASSPPDRTNTGELFF
TRBJ1-5 - - TRBV30 TGTGCCTGGAGTGTACGTTGGACTGAAAGGGGCAATCAGCCCCAGCATTTT CAWSVRWTERGNQPQHF
TRBJ1-6 - TRBD1 TRBV6-5 TGTGCCAGCAGTCGGACAGGGAAATCACCCCTCCACTTT CASSRTGKSPLHF
TRBJ2-1 - - TRBV6-5 TGTGCCAGCAGTCCAGTCAGGGGAAATGAGCAGTTCTTC CASSPVRGNEQFF
TRBJ2-1 - - TRBV5-8 TGTGCCAGCAGCCCCTTGCTGAGGAATGAGCAGTTCTTC CASSPLLRNEQFF
TRBJ2-7 few TRBD2 TRBV11-2 TGTGCCAGCAGGGGGGGGTGGGGGGTTCACTCCTACGAGCAGTACTTC CASRGGWGVHSYEQYF
TRBJ1-1 once - TRBV5-6 TGTGCCAGCAGCGTGAAATGGGGGGCGGGGGCGATTTGGACTGAAGCTTTCTTT CASSVKWGAGAIWTEAFF
TRBJ2-6 - TRBD2 TRBV19 TGTGCCAGTAGTCGGGGGGTAAGTGGGGCCAACGTCCTGACTTTC CASSRGVSGANVLTF
TRBJ2-1 - TRBD2 TRBV15 TGTGCCACCAGCCGCCCGGGGGGCTACAATGAGCAGTTCTTC CATSRPGGYNEQFF
TRBJ2-2 - - TRBV5-4 TGTGCCAGCAGCTTATGGCCCACCGGGGAGCTGTTTTTT CASSLWPTGELFF
TRBJ2-2 - - TRBV9 TGTGCCAGCAGCGTTTTGCTGCCGGGCCCCGGGAGCACCGGGGAGCTGTTTTTT CASSVLLPGPGSTGELFF
TRBJ2-1 - TRBD1 TRBV11-2 TGTGCCAGCAGCTACAGGGGATGGAATGAGCAGTTCTTC CASSYRGWNEQFF
TRBJ2-3 - - TRBV5-1 TGCGCCAGCAGCTCCGGACAGTTTTCTGCCAGTTTTTTAGGCACAGATACGCAGTATTTT CASSSGQFSASFLGTDTQYF
TRBJ1-1 - - TRBV28 TGTGCCACCAGGCCACCCTCTAAGAACACTGAAGCTTTCTTT CATRPPSKNTEAFF
TRBJ2-5 once TRBD2 TRBV5-1 TGCGCCAGCAGCTCCGATAGCGGGGGGGCAAGGGAGACCCAGTACTTC CASSSDSGGARETQYF
TRBJ2-7 few TRBD2 TRBV14 TGTGCCAGCAGCCGACTAGCGGGCTCCTACGAGCAGTACTTC CASSRLAGSYEQYF
TRBJ2-1 once TRBD2 TRBV9 TGTGCCAGCAGCGTAGTTAGCGGGCTTTACAATGAGCAGTTCTTC CASSVVSGLYNEQFF
TRBJ1-1 - TRBD1 TRBV19 TGTGCCAGTAGTGGACAGGCGAACACTGAAGCTTTCTTT CASSGQANTEAFF
TRBJ2-5 - - TRBV7-2 TGTGCCAGCAGCTTAAAGGCAGGGGCAGAGACCCAGTACTTC CASSLKAGAETQYF
TRBJ2-6 - TRBD1 TRBV29-1 TGCAGCGTCAATAATCAGGGGGTAGGCTCTGGGGCCAACGTCCTGACTTTC CSVNNQGVGSGANVLTF
TRBJ1-3 few - TRBV6-5 TGTGCCAGCAGTTACCAGATAACTGGAAACACCATATATTTT CASSYQITGNTIYF
TRBJ1-4 - TRBD1 TRBV7-2 TGTGCCAGCAGCTTAGGGACAGGGGGCATAACTAATGAAAAACTGTTTTTT CASSLGTGGITNEKLFF
TRBJ2-1 - - TRBV5-1 TGCGCCAGCAGCTTGGCGGGGAGGCTCTACAATGAGCAGTTCTTC CASSLAGRLYNEQFF
TRBJ1-1 - - TRBV10-1 TGCGCCAGCAGTGAGGGGGGCCGAGGGACTGAAGCTTTCTTT CASSEGGRGTEAFF
TRBJ1-4 - TRBD1 TRBV7-2 TGTGCCAGCAGAGAAGGCGTACGGGACAGGGTTGAAAAACTGTTTTTT CASREGVRDRVEKLFF
TRBJ2-5 - TRBD1 TRBV9 TGTGCCAGCAGCGTAGGGGACAGGGTGATGGAGACCCAGTACTTC CASSVGDRVMETQYF
TRBJ1-3 - - TRBV30 TGTGCCTGGAATTATGAGGGAAACACCATATATTTT CAWNYEGNTIYF
TRBJ1-1 - TRBD1 TRBV5-1 TGCGCCAGCAGCCCGGGACAGGGGAACACTGAAGCTTTCTTT CASSPGQGNTEAFF
TRBJ1-4 - TRBD1 TRBV9 TGTGCCAGCAGCGTAGGACAGGGGTTTGAAAAACTGTTTTTT CASSVGQGFEKLFF
TRBJ2-1 - TRBD1 TRBV30 TGTGCCTGGAGCACCTGGGGGACAGGGGCCAACGATGATGAGCAGTTCTTC CAWSTWGTGANDDEQFF
TRBJ2-7 - TRBD2 TRBV5-5 TGTGCCAGCAGCTTACAAAGGCTAAGCGGGAGTCCCTACGAGCAGTACTTC CASSLQRLSGSPYEQYF
TRBJ2-7 - TRBD1 TRBV5-1 TGCGCCAGCGCACGGACGGGACAGGGTTTAAACGAGCAGTACTTC CASARTGQGLNEQYF
TRBJ1-5 - - TRBV6-5 TGTGCCAGCACCGAGAGCAATCAGCCCCAGCATTTT CASTESNQPQHF
TRBJ2-1 few - TRBV6-5 TGTGCCAGCAGTTACCGGCCCCTTGCTAGGGGGAATGAGCAGTTCTTC CASSYRPLARGNEQFF
TRBJ2-2 few TRBD2 TRBV7-9 TGTGCCAGCAGCTACAAGCGGGGGGGCGGAACCGGGGAGCTGTTTTTT CASSYKRGGGTGELFF
TRBJ2-7 - - TRBV4-2 TGTGCCAGCAGCCAAGATTTTGGGGGCTGGTACGAGCAGTACTTC CASSQDFGGWYEQYF
TRBJ2-7 - TRBD1 TRBV7-3 TGTGCCAGCAGCTTAGACAGGGGCGAGCAGTACTTC CASSLDRGEQYF
TRBJ2-5 - TRBD1 TRBV7-6 TGTGCCAGCAGCTTAGGGGACAGGTACCAAGAGACCCAGTACTTC CASSLGDRYQETQYF
TRBJ2-3 - - TRBV6-4 TGTGCCAGCAGTGCGCAGGGGTTTTGGACAGATACGCAGTATTTT CASSAQGFWTDTQYF
TRBJ2-7 - TRBD1 TRBV7-2 TGTGCCAGCAGCCGGCAGGGGGCTGGCGAGCAGTACTTC CASSRQGAGEQYF
TRBJ2-2 - - TRBV4-1 TGCGCCAGCAGCCAATCGCGGTCCGGGGAGCTGTTTTTT CASSQSRSGELFF
TRBJ2-2 - - TRBV5-4 TGTGCCAGCAGCTTGGGTGGTCTAGCTAGCATAACCGGGGAGCTGTTTTTT CASSLGGLASITGELFF